This TCR beta chain was identified during a study of CD8+ T cells in alopecia areata. In each case, RNA was isolated and then reverse transcribed into cDNA as the sequencing template. Using immunoSEQ multiplex PCR, the repertoire was profiled, and TCRdb retains in-frame clones only, with some absent. The data contain 180,000 or so clones, about 55% of them singletons. The J segment lost 3 bases and the V segment lost 2 bases, leaving 2 bases of the junction unmatched. The germline V gene has CDR1 GTSNPN and CDR2 SVGIG (reference sequence). CDR3 size: 13 residues. The treatment was: oral pan-JAK inhibitor, 5-10 mg twice daily.

Sequences were derived from CD8+ T cells sorted from blood, sampled at week 24, from a patient treated with tofacitinib. The clonotype was recovered from a human donor with alopecia areata. The J gene is TRBJ1-1, the V gene TRBV30; 8 bases fit TRBD1. The CDR3 DNA is TGTGCCTGGAGTCTGGACAGGGACACTGAAGCTTTCTTT. It specifies CAWSLDRDTEAFF.